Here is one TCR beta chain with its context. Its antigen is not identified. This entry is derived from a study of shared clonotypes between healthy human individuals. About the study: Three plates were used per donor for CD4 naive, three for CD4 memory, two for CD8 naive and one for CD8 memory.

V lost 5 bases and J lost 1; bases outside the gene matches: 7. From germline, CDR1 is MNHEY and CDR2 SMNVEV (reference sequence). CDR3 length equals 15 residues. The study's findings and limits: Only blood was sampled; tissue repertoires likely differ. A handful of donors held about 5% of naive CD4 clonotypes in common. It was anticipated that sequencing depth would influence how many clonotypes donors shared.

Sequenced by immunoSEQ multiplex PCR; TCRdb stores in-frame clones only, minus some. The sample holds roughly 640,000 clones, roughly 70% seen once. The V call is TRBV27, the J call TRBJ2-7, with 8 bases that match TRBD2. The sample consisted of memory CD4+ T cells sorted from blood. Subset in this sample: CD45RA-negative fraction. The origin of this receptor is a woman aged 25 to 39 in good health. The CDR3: CASSELAGRSYEQYF. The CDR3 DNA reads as TGTGCCAGCAGTGAATTAGCGGGAAGGTCCTACGAGCAGTACTTC.